These 26 T cell receptor beta chains came from one sample sequenced in a study of cytomegalovirus exposure and HLA in healthy donors (dated by TCRdb to 2016 to 2017). The receptor library was made with the immunoSEQ multiplex PCR assay. The multiplex PCR relied on a mix of 60 forward primers for TCR Vbeta segments and 13 reverse primers for TCR Jbeta segments. The table comes from immuneACCESS by way of TCRdb, which keeps in-frame sequences with V and J called. Part of the clones is missing from these tables; in studies checked, under half for an unresolved V gene and the rest for unknown reasons. The table for this sample lists 220,000 or so clones; about 81% of them were counted only once. 2.7% of the sample rests with the top ten. Sequences were obtained from PBMCs. The receptors here all came from a woman aged 40 to 50 in good health and CMV-seronegative.

This clone appeared a single time. The chain links TRBV19 to TRBJ1-4, with D possibly being TRBD1 (6 bases). Germline V gene lookup returns CDR1 LNHDA and CDR2 SQIVND (reference sequence). Deletions cut 1 base from V and 7 bases from J, with 16 bases between. The CDR3 sequence is 16 residues long. The chain's CDR3 is CASSIGSGAGGEKLFF. The CDR3 nucleotides are TGTGCCAGTAGTATAGGATCAGGGGCCGGTGGTGAAAAACTGTTTTTT.

This rearrangement joins TRBV19 to TRBJ1-2; 8 bases match TRBD1. The CDR3 is 17 residues long. Germline CDR1 reads LNHDA; CDR2 reads SQIVND (reference sequence). V shed 5 bases, J shed 4 bases, and the junction held 15 bases outside the gene matches. CDR3 loop: CASSALVDRAGSYGYTF. CDR3 nucleotide sequence: TGTGCCAGTAGTGCGCTAGTGGACAGGGCCGGCAGCTATGGCTACACCTTC.

On this clone: This same CDR3 is encoded by further DNA sequences in the sample. The chain joins TRBV2 to TRBJ2-7; D is ambiguous. Germline V gene sequence: CDR1 SNHLY, CDR2 FYNNEI. Trimming removed 4 bases from V and 1 base from J, with 2 bases in between. The CDR3 has 11 residues. The CDR3, as DNA: TGTGCCAGCAGTGTATCCTACGAGCAGTACTTC. Translated, it gives CASSVSYEQYF.

The chain joins TRBV27 to TRBJ2-4, with 9 bases fitting TRBD2. CDR1 MNHEY and CDR2 SMNVEV come from the germline V gene (reference sequence). After removal of 8 bases from V and 3 bases from J, the junction contained 8 bases not matched to a gene. The CDR3 is made up of 15 amino acids. CDR3 coding DNA: TGTGCCAGCGGTCAAGCGGGAGGAGGCAAAAACATTCAGTACTTC. Protein: CASGQAGGGKNIQYF.

As for this clone: An end of the junction differs from the germline gene, which may be a read error. The same CDR3 can be traced to other DNA sequences in this sample. This chain connects TRBV6-4 to TRBJ2-3; the D gene is possibly TRBD1 (7 bases). Germline V CDR1 and CDR2: MRHNA, SNTAGT. The CDR3 extends over 15 amino acids. DNA for the CDR3: TGTGCCAGCAGTGACCGGCAGGGGGGTGTAGATACGCAGTACTTT. Amino acids: CASSDRQGGVDTQYF.

The chain uses TRBV2 and TRBJ1-3; D unresolved. V was clipped by 6 bases and J by 4 bases, with 13 bases between them. Germline CDR1 reads SNHLY; CDR2 reads FYNNEI. The CDR3 length is 14 residues. This CDR3 reads CASSRLTSGNTIYF. The CDR3 DNA follows: TGTGCCAGCAGCCGACTGACCTCCGGAAACACCATATATTTT.

There are a few counts of this clone. This chain joins TRBV5-6 and TRBJ1-1, with D perhaps matching TRBD1 (5 bases). The CDR3 runs to 13 residues. Germline CDR1 is SGHDT and CDR2 is YYEEEE. The ends were cut back, 5 bases at V and 0 bases at J, with 8 bases in the middle. Written as DNA, the CDR3 is TGTGCCAGCAGTCTGACAGTGAACACTGAAGCTTTCTTT. This gives the protein CASSLTVNTEAFF.

This clone was seen once. This rearrangement joins TRBV25-1 to TRBJ2-7; 8 bases are a match to TRBD2. Germline V gene sequence: CDR1 MGHDK, CDR2 SYGVNS. The CDR3 extends over 17 amino acids. V was pared by 8 bases and J by 2 bases, with 17 bases of the junction left unmatched. CDR3 sequence (DNA): TGTGCCAGCGTCGGGGCCAGGGGTTTTAGCGGGACCTACGAGCAGTACTTC. As protein: CASVGARGFSGTYEQYF.

The gene calls are TRBV18 and TRBJ1-4; 8 nucleotides align to TRBD1. With V trimmed by 3 bases and J by 8 bases, 8 bases remained unmatched. This CDR3 is 15 amino acids long. The germline gives CDR1 KGHSH, CDR2 LQKENI. CDR3 protein: CASSPRQGRNEKLFF. CDR3 sequence (DNA): TGTGCCAGCTCACCCCGACAGGGGAGGAACGAAAAACTGTTTTTT.

This chain uses TRBV2 with TRBJ2-7; 8 nucleotides align to TRBD1. Germline CDR1 and CDR2: SNHLY and FYNNEI. CDR3 length: 14 residues. The trim removed 9 bases at V and 1 base at J, leaving 8 bases unmatched. The CDR3 DNA is TGTGCCAGTCCGGTGACAGGGGCTTCCTACGAGCAGTACTTC. It encodes CASPVTGASYEQYF.

The chain carries TRBV6-4 and TRBJ2-5; 7 bases are shared with TRBD2. CDR1 MRHNA and CDR2 SNTAGT come from the germline V gene. The V segment lost 7 bases and the J segment 0 bases; nucleotides outside the gene matches: 8. CDR3 length: 15 amino acids. The CDR3 region is CASTSSGPHQETQYF. CDR3 DNA: TGTGCCAGCACCTCTAGCGGACCCCACCAAGAGACCCAGTACTTC.

This rearrangement joins TRBV2 to TRBJ2-7; 7 bases match TRBD1. V shed 4 bases, J shed 3 bases, and the junction held 6 bases outside the gene matches. The CDR3 has 14 amino acids. CDR1 SNHLY and CDR2 FYNNEI come from the germline V gene. Written as DNA, the CDR3 is TGTGCCAGCAGTGCGGGACAGCCCATCTACGAGCAGTACTTC. This translates into CASSAGQPIYEQYF.

The rearrangement joins TRBV7-9 to TRBJ2-7, with 7 nucleotides matching TRBD2. CDR1 SEHNR and CDR2 FQNEAQ come from the germline V gene (reference sequence). V dropped 8 bases and J dropped 6; count of bases not matched to a gene: 19. CDR3 size: 16 residues. The CDR3 loop is CASSTFPRAGSGEQYF. CDR3 in DNA: TGTGCCAGCTCTACTTTCCCACGAGCGGGATCGGGCGAGCAGTACTTC.

This chain connects TRBV7-9 to TRBJ1-1, with 10 bases identical to TRBD1. From germline, CDR1 is SEHNR and CDR2 FQNEAQ (reference sequence). This CDR3 contains 16 residues. V dropped 5 bases and J dropped 4; count of bases not matched to a gene: 10. The CDR3: CASSATGQGLGTEAFF. As DNA, the CDR3 is TGTGCCAGCAGCGCCACGGGACAGGGGTTGGGCACTGAAGCTTTCTTT.

The chain is built from TRBV5-1 and TRBJ2-7, with a tentative D call TRBD2 (5 bases). The CDR3 loop spans 15 amino acids. The germline V and J ends were trimmed by 4 bases and 3 bases, with 17 bases remaining between them. Looked up from germline, CDR1 is SGHRS and CDR2 is YFSETQ. The CDR3 bases are TGCGCCAGCAGCGGGAGTGCGGATTTGAGCTACGAGCAGTACTTC. This codes for CASSGSADLSYEQYF.

The V call is TRBV27, the J call TRBJ1-5; the match to TRBD1 covers 9 bases. After removal of 5 bases from V and 0 bases from J, the junction contained 8 bases not matched to a gene. The germline V gene has CDR1 MNHEY and CDR2 SMNVEV (reference sequence). This CDR3 has 17 residues. The CDR3, as DNA: TGTGCCAGCAGTCCGACAGGGGGAGTTTATAGCAATCAGCCCCAGCATTTT. Translated: CASSPTGGVYSNQPQHF.

This clone was seen only a few times. In DNA form, the CDR3 reads TGTGCCAGCAGTGAAGCCTATTTTGAAGCTTTCTTT. Translated, it gives CASSEAYFEAFF. The rearrangement joins TRBV2 to TRBJ1-1; D unresolved. The ends were cut back, 0 bases at V and 7 bases at J, with 6 bases in the middle. Germline V gives CDR1 SNHLY, CDR2 FYNNEI. CDR3 length: 12 residues.

CDR3 loop: CASSEGTSGRFSYEQYF. Written as DNA, the CDR3 is TGTGCCAGCAGCGAAGGGACTAGCGGGAGGTTCTCCTACGAGCAGTACTTC. The chain joins TRBV9 to TRBJ2-7; 15 bases align to TRBD2. The CDR3 spans 17 residues. V shed 3 bases and J 0 bases; nucleotides not matched to a gene: 4. Germline V gene sequence: CDR1 SGDLS, CDR2 YYNGEE.

The J gene is TRBJ1-2, the V gene TRBV9, with D uncertain. CDR1 and CDR2 (germline): SGDLS, YYNGEE. Trimming shortened V by 0 bases and J by 0 bases, and 15 bases separated the two germline ends. The CDR3 contains 17 residues. CDR3: CASSVDAGARANYGYTF. The CDR3 DNA sequence: TGTGCCAGCAGCGTAGATGCTGGAGCTAGAGCTAACTATGGCTACACCTTC.

The chain combines TRBV19 with TRBJ2-2; possible D gene TRBD1, 6 bases. There are 14 residues in the CDR3. Trimming removed 7 bases at V and 8 bases at J, with 17 bases between. Germline V gives CDR1 LNHDA, CDR2 SQIVND (reference sequence). CDR3 DNA: TGTGCCAGTACCGAATTTCAGGGGCAAGGGGAGCTGTTTTTT. Its protein is CASTEFQGQGELFF.

The chain recombines TRBV19 with TRBJ2-3; 11 nucleotides agree with TRBD1. V trimming: 6 bases; J trimming: 4 bases; junction bases outside the gene matches: 6. Germline V gene sequence: CDR1 LNHDA, CDR2 SQIVND (reference sequence). CDR3 length equals 15 residues. CDR3 nucleotides: TGTGCCAGTAGAATGGGACAGGGGGTCGCAGATACGCAGTATTTT. The encoded protein is CASRMGQGVADTQYF.

V is TRBV5-4 and J is TRBJ1-1; TRBD1 matches at 8 bases. V was clipped by 0 bases and J by 5 bases; unmatched bases: 3. Germline CDR1 is SGHNT and CDR2 is YYREEE (reference sequence). CDR3 length: 14 residues. CDR3 sequence reads: CASSLADRVTEAFF. The CDR3 bases are TGTGCCAGCAGCTTGGCGGACAGGGTGACTGAAGCTTTCTTT.

This chain links TRBV7-3 with TRBJ2-5; the match to TRBD2 covers 12 bases. V trimming: 5 bases; J trimming: 1 base; junction bases outside the gene matches: 2. Looked up from germline, CDR1 is SGHTA and CDR2 is FQGTGA. The CDR3 length is 15 residues. CDR3: CASSPGLAGQETQYF. CDR3 nucleotides: TGTGCCAGCAGCCCGGGACTAGCGGGCCAAGAGACCCAGTACTTC.

The V and J genes are TRBV18 and TRBJ2-7, with 7 bases lining up with TRBD2. The junction had 7 bases not matched to a gene; V was cut back by 3 bases and J by 2 bases. CDR3 size: 15 residues. Germline loops: CDR1 KGHSH, CDR2 LQKENI. The CDR3 DNA reads as TGTGCCAGCTCACCCGGCGGGAGTCTCACCTACGAGCAGTACTTC. This translates into CASSPGGSLTYEQYF.

The genes are TRBV9 and TRBJ2-2; maybe TRBD1 (5 bases). CDR3 length equals 15 residues. CDR1 is SGDLS and CDR2 is YYNGEE in the germline V gene. Trimming took 4 bases from V and 4 from J, leaving 14 bases between them. CDR3 DNA: TGTGCCAGCAGCCCCCCCTTTGGGGCCACCGGGGAGCTGTTTTTT. Translating it yields CASSPPFGATGELFF.

This clone has just a few counts. Here the CDR3 DNA reads TGTGCCAGCAGCTCCAACTCCCGTCTGAACACTGAAGCTTTCTTT. It specifies CASSSNSRLNTEAFF. V usage is TRBV9 and J usage is TRBJ1-1; D gene unclear. The length of the CDR3 is 15 residues. The V end was cut by 4 bases, the J end by 0 bases, with 13 bases between. CDR1 and CDR2 from the germline V gene are SGDLS and YYNGEE. The complete variable domain, with remaining parts taken from reference TRBV9 and TRBJ1-1, reads DSGVTQTPKHLITATGQRVTLRCSPRSGDLSVYWYQQSLDQGLQFLIQYYNGEERAKGNILERFSAQQFPDLHSELNLSSLELGDSALYFCASSSNSRLNTEAFFGQGTRLTVV.